This record covers a single TCR beta chain. TCRdb keeps only in-frame clones here, not all; method: immunoSEQ multiplex PCR. The sample shows about 81,000 clones, about 84% of them seen only once. The data belong to a study of blood T cell repertoires in COVID-19. Study-wide background: There were acute and convalescent COVID-19 samples, and they came from the United States, Italy and Spain. Sources were T cells, B-cell-depleted T cells, or PBMCs; the material itself was cDNA or gDNA.

The germline V and J ends were trimmed by 0 bases and 10 bases, with 3 bases remaining between them. Germline V lookup: CDR1 KGHDR, CDR2 SFDVKD. The CDR3 has 11 residues. This receptor was taken from a human donor in a cohort sampled during active COVID-19. The V and J genes are TRBV24-1 and TRBJ2-1; D unclear. The material sequenced was peripheral blood. This CDR3 is CATSDLEEQFF. The DNA for the CDR3 is TGTGCCACCAGTGATTTGGAGGAGCAGTTCTTC.